This T cell receptor beta chain was obtained from a study (dated by TCRdb to the early 2020s). The research as a whole found: According to the authors, more investigation is needed, including longitudinal sampling and evaluation of a control group.

TCR beta chain repertoires were profiled by survey-level sequencing on the immunoSEQ platform. Under the source paper's analysis protocol: Repertoire diversity was measured with the inverse Simpson index, and CDR3 amino acid length spectratypes and V-J pairing frequencies were compared. Clonotypes specific to SARS-CoV-2, CMV, influenza A and EBV were annotated by matching TCR beta CDR3 sequences against VDJdb. TCRdb limited this immuneACCESS table to in-frame rearrangements with V and J called. A share of clones is missing; checked studies link under half to unresolved V genes, and the rest is unexplained. V, J and clone size are taken as reported in that table, and D and trimming were inferred from the DNA itself. Recorded for this sample are some 70,000 clones; just under 95% of them occurred a single time. 4% to 4.5% of the sample is held by the ten biggest clonotypes. For TCR beta sequencing, genomic DNA was taken from unsorted PBMCs, and those PBMCs had been isolated from peripheral blood.

For CDR1 and CDR2, the germline V gene lists LGHNA and YNFKEQ. The CDR3 contains 19 residues, cysteine and phenylalanine counted. Of all the DNA, just the CDR3 is kept, 57 bases in frame from base 1. V has 5 bases trimmed and J has 5 bases trimmed; junction bases matching no gene number 20. In the case of this clone: Its antigen remains unidentified. Base qualities are not at hand, and no much larger clone is one base apart.

The clonotype originates from a man in his forties with rheumatoid arthritis. The material sequenced was PBMCs. The V and J segments used are TRBV4-2 and TRBJ2-5; TRBD2 agrees with 10 junctional bases. The encoded CDR3 is CASSEVSVAGGRGRETQYF. The DNA sequence is given as TGTGCCAGCAGCGAAGTGTCAGTAGCGGGAGGAAGAGGACGGGAGACCCAGTACTTC.